A selection of T cell receptor beta chains follows, all from one sample in a study of PD-1 blockade in classical Hodgkin lymphoma. TCRdb's copy holds only in-frame clones and misses some; the assay was immunoSEQ multiplex PCR. This table has approximately 100,000 clones, roughly 92% appearing once. Specimen: peripheral blood mononuclear cells (PBMCs), collected at baseline. The receptors come from a human donor with classical Hodgkin lymphoma. The CDR3 runs from the conserved cysteine through the conserved F or W. The D gene is left open where the match is weak. Part of the rows lack a size; the others show once, few, many or a class for expanded clones.

>TRBV10-2|TRBJ1-2|TRBD1|NA
TGCGCCAGCAGTACAGGGGGCTATGGCTACACCTTC
CASSTGGYGYTF
>TRBV7-2|TRBJ2-7|TRBD2|NA
TGTGCCAGCAGACGAGCGGGAGGGCCAATCGAGCAGTACTTC
CASRRAGGPIEQYF
>TRBV12-5|TRBJ2-2|TRBD2|NA
TGTGCTAGTGGTTTGGTGGTATCGGGGGGCACCGGGGAGCTGTTTTTT
CASGLVVSGGTGELFF
>TRBV30|TRBJ1-2|NA|once
TGTGCCTACCAACGGGGGAACTATGGCTACACCTTC
CAYQRGNYGYTF
>TRBV7-9|TRBJ2-2|NA|NA
TGTGCCAGCAGCTTAGTTGCCGGGTGGACCGGGGAGCTGTTTTTT
CASSLVAGWTGELFF
>TRBV5-5|TRBJ2-7|TRBD1|NA
TGTGCCAGCAGCTCCCTGACAGGGGTGGGAAGATTCACGTACGAGCAGTACTTC
CASSSLTGVGRFTYEQYF
>TRBV19|TRBJ2-6|NA|NA
TGTGCCAGTAGTATTGACTCTGGGGCCAACGTCCTGACTTTC
CASSIDSGANVLTF
>TRBV27|TRBJ2-1|TRBD2|NA
TGTGCCAGCAGTCCAATCACCCCCCATAGCGGGAGGGCCAATGAGCAGTTCTTC
CASSPITPHSGRANEQFF
>TRBV30|TRBJ2-3|TRBD2|NA
TGTGCCTGGAGTCGAGGACTAGCGGGTTTCACAGATACGCAGTATTTT
CAWSRGLAGFTDTQYF
>TRBV5-1|TRBJ2-7|TRBD2|NA
TGCGCCAGCAGCGGGGGGGCAGCGGGAGCGCGCGAGCAGTACTTC
CASSGGAAGAREQYF
>TRBV19|TRBJ2-3|NA|NA
TGTGCCAGTAGTTTACAAGGGAGTGCGTCCGACACAGATACGCAGTATTTT
CASSLQGSASDTDTQYF
>TRBV30|TRBJ2-3|NA|NA
TGTGCCTGGAGAGTCGTAAGCACAGATACGCAGTATTTT
CAWRVVSTDTQYF
>TRBV2|TRBJ2-5|NA|NA
TGTGCCAGCACCTTAAATCTCTCGACCCAGTACTTC
CASTLNLSTQYF
>TRBV5-6|TRBJ1-2|NA|NA
TGTGCCAGCAGGGAGGAGGTGGGCAGAAATTATGGCTACACCTTC
CASREEVGRNYGYTF
>TRBV6-5|TRBJ2-3|NA|once
TGTGCCAGCTTGAGGGGAGATACGCAGTATTTT
CASLRGDTQYF
>TRBV4-1|TRBJ1-2|NA|NA
TGCGCCAGCAGCCAAGTAGATGGCTACACCTTC
CASSQVDGYTF
>TRBV10-3|TRBJ2-1|TRBD2|NA
TGTGCCATCAGTGAGCGGACTAGTCTGTACAATGAGCAGTTCTTC
CAISERTSLYNEQFF
>TRBV6-6|TRBJ2-4|NA|NA
TGTGCCAGCAGTTCCCCGGTTACAGAAAACATTCAGTACTTC
CASSSPVTENIQYF
>TRBV7-9|TRBJ1-1|NA|NA
TGTGCCAGCAGCTTACGTCGGGACACTGAAGCTTTCTTT
CASSLRRDTEAFF
>TRBV19|TRBJ2-1|NA|NA
TGTGCCAGTAGTATAGATCGATGGACCGTTAGCTCCTACAATGAGCAGTTCTTC
CASSIDRWTVSSYNEQFF
>TRBV5-6|TRBJ2-5|NA|NA
TGTGCCAGCAGCTCTTTTTCCGTCGGACTACTACAAGAGACCCAGTACTTC
CASSSFSVGLLQETQYF
>TRBV5-6|TRBJ2-7|NA|once
TGTGCCAGCAGCTGGGGAATTGGCAACCCTTCCTACGAGCAGTACTTC
CASSWGIGNPSYEQYF
>TRBV28|TRBJ1-1|NA|NA
TGTGCCAGCACCCAAGGGCGGGGATGGTACACTGAAGCTTTCTTT
CASTQGRGWYTEAFF
>TRBV28|TRBJ2-1|NA|NA
TGTGCCAGCAGGAAGATCACGATAGGGTACAATGAGCAGTTCTTC
CASRKITIGYNEQFF
>TRBV30|TRBJ2-5|TRBD2|NA
TGTGCCTGGAGTCTCCATACTAGCGGGAGGTTGGAGACCCAGTACTTC
CAWSLHTSGRLETQYF
>TRBV7-3|TRBJ2-2|NA|NA
TGTGCCAGCAGCTCCTCTAGGTCGGCCGGGAGCACCGGGGAGCTGTTTTTT
CASSSSRSAGSTGELFF
>TRBV7-2|TRBJ1-5|NA|NA
TGTGCCAGCAGCTCCGCAGGGGATACTCAGCCCCAGCATTTT
CASSSAGDTQPQHF
>TRBV29-1|TRBJ2-1|NA|NA
TGCAGCGTTTGGTTGGGGTCCTACAATGAGCAGTTCTTC
CSVWLGSYNEQFF
>TRBV5-6|TRBJ1-1|TRBD1|NA
TGTGCCAGCAGCCGGTGGGCAGGGGGCGCTTACGCTGAAGCTTTCTTT
CASSRWAGGAYAEAFF
>TRBV7-9|TRBJ1-5|NA|NA
TGTGCCAGCAGCTTAGAGGTTGGGGGTGCCAATCAGCCCCAGCATTTT
CASSLEVGGANQPQHF
>TRBV13|TRBJ2-7|NA|once
TGTGCCAGCAGTTCTACAGATATAGGTAACGAGCAGTACTTC
CASSSTDIGNEQYF
>TRBV9|TRBJ2-2|NA|NA
TGTGCCAGCAGCTCGCAGGGTTTTAGCACCGGGGAGCTGTTTTTT
CASSSQGFSTGELFF
>TRBV6-5|TRBJ1-5|TRBD1|NA
TGTGCCAGCAGTTCCGGACAGGCCCCCCAGCATTTT
CASSSGQAPQHF
>TRBV2|TRBJ2-7|NA|NA
TGTGCCAGCGCTAGCTTCGGATACGAGCAGTACTTC
CASASFGYEQYF
>TRBV28|TRBJ2-7|NA|NA
TGTGCCAGCAGGACGGGGGTGGGAGGCGAGCAGTACTTC
CASRTGVGGEQYF
>TRBV28|TRBJ2-5|NA|NA
TGTGCCACATTGGGCACAGCCTCGGTGACCCAGTACTTC
CATLGTASVTQYF
>TRBV7-9|TRBJ2-5|NA|NA
TGTGCCTCCTGGGGGTCCGACGAGACCCAGTACTTC
CASWGSDETQYF
>TRBV7-9|TRBJ2-3|TRBD1|NA
TGTGCCAGCAGCTTTCCCAGGGGGACAGATACGCAGTATTTT
CASSFPRGTDTQYF
>TRBV6-1|TRBJ2-1|NA|NA
TGTGCCAGCAAAATGAACAATGAGCAGTTCTTC
CASKMNNEQFF
>TRBV19|TRBJ2-3|NA|NA
TGTGCCAGTAGTATAGTTGGAGATACGCAGTATTTT
CASSIVGDTQYF
>TRBV5-1|TRBJ2-3|NA|NA
TGCGCCAGCAGCTTGGCCGACAGAGCAGATACGCAGTATTTT
CASSLADRADTQYF
>TRBV5-1|TRBJ1-3|NA|NA
TGCGCCAGCAGCTGGGGAAGGGAAGGAGACACCATATATTTT
CASSWGREGDTIYF
>TRBV7-9|TRBJ1-4|NA|NA
TGTGCCAGCAGCTTAGCGCTTCGAAATGTAGCTAATGAAAAACTGTTTTTT
CASSLALRNVANEKLFF
>TRBV27|TRBJ2-3|NA|NA
TGTGCCAGCAGTTTACTTAGAGGCTCCGGAACAGATACGCAGTATTTT
CASSLLRGSGTDTQYF
>TRBV5-1|TRBJ2-7|NA|NA
TGCGCCAGCAGCTTGAGTAGTCCGGATTTGGGGTACGAGCAGTACTTC
CASSLSSPDLGYEQYF
>TRBV25-1|TRBJ2-7|TRBD2|NA
TGTGCCAGCAGTGGGGCCCCCGGGACTAGCGGGACTCTCTACGAGCAGTACTTC
CASSGAPGTSGTLYEQYF
>TRBV18|TRBJ2-2|NA|NA
TGTGCCAGCGCCCGGGACAAGAACACCGGGGAGCTGTTTTTT
CASARDKNTGELFF
>TRBV5-1|TRBJ2-3|TRBD2|NA
TGCGCCAGCAGCTTCCGGGAGGGCCAGGGTACGCAGTATTTT
CASSFREGQGTQYF
>TRBV5-1|TRBJ2-5|TRBD1|NA
TGCGCCAGCAGCTTTCCACGGGACAGGCCGGAAGAGACCCAGTACTTC
CASSFPRDRPEETQYF
>TRBV25-1|TRBJ1-1|NA|NA
TGTGCCAGCAGTGAGGGACACGGCTCAGGGGAAGCTTTCTTT
CASSEGHGSGEAFF
>TRBV6-5|TRBJ2-1|TRBD2|NA
TGTGCCAGCAGTTACGATGCGGGAGCTGGGGGCAATGAGCAGTTCTTC
CASSYDAGAGGNEQFF
>TRBV28|TRBJ2-1|TRBD1|NA
TGTGCCACCCAGGGGGTCTTATTAAGGGATGAGCAGTTCTTC
CATQGVLLRDEQFF
>TRBV30|TRBJ2-7|TRBD1|few
TGTGCCTGGAGCGAACCGGGACAGGGGGTCTACGAGCAGTACTTC
CAWSEPGQGVYEQYF
>TRBV6-1|TRBJ1-1|NA|NA
TGTGCCAGTTTGGACATTACACGGGAAGCTTTCTTT
CASLDITREAFF
>TRBV6-1|TRBJ1-3|TRBD1|NA
TGTGCCAGCAGCGGACAGGGGGCTGGAAACACCATATATTTT
CASSGQGAGNTIYF
>TRBV7-7|TRBJ2-1|NA|NA
TGTGCTAGCAGCTTAAATCCTAAGGACAATGAGCAGTTCTTC
CASSLNPKDNEQFF